Below, 11 T cell receptor beta chains from the same sample are listed, as sequenced in a study of blood T cell repertoires in COVID-19 (dated by TCRdb to about 2020). Preparation of the library involved the immunoSEQ multiplex PCR assay. The immuneACCESS repertoire file appears here via TCRdb, limited to in-frame rearrangements. These files lack a portion of the clones; in checked studies, under half of the deficit traces to unresolved V genes, and the cause of the others is not known. This sample lists more than 100,000 clones; 88% were detected once. The top ten constitute approximately 0.81% of the sample. The sample taken for sequencing was peripheral blood. The receptors come from a woman aged 45 to 65 with active or convalescent COVID-19.

V and J are TRBV19 and TRBJ2-1; TRBD2 matches 10 bases. The germline V gene has CDR1 LNHDA and CDR2 SQIVND (reference sequence). V lost 3 bases and J lost 7; bases outside the gene matches: 9. This CDR3 has 16 amino acids. The CDR3 loop is CASSIEASGRWNEQFF. CDR3 nucleotide sequence: TGTGCCAGTAGTATTGAGGCTAGCGGGAGATGGAATGAGCAGTTCTTC.

The rearrangement links TRBV28 to TRBJ2-7; tentatively, D is TRBD2 (5 bases). There are 16 residues in the CDR3. V gave up 5 bases and J gave up 6 bases, with 23 bases separating them. Germline CDR1 and CDR2: MDHEN and SYDVKM. The CDR3 protein is CASSHSSRVGLCEQYF. The DNA for the CDR3 is TGTGCCAGCAGTCACAGTAGTCGTGTTGGACTCTGCGAGCAGTACTTC.

The rearrangement links TRBV18 to TRBJ1-3; D is unresolved. The CDR3 covers 14 residues. Trimming cost V 5 bases and J 0 bases, with 8 bases left between them. Germline assignment: CDR1 KGHSH and CDR2 LQKENI. The CDR3 spells CASSMGSSGNTIYF. Written as DNA, the CDR3 is TGTGCCAGCTCAATGGGGAGCTCTGGAAACACCATATATTTT. Together with reference TRBV18 and TRBJ1-3, the CDR3 gives the full variable domain: NAGVMQNPRHLVRRRGQEARLRCSPMKGHSHVYWYRQLPEEGLKFMVYLQKENIIDESGMPKERFSAEFPKEGPSILRIQQVVRGDSAAYFCASSMGSSGNTIYFGEGSWLTVV.

In regard to this clone: At one boundary the junction diverges from the germline segment, which might be a read error. The chain is built from TRBV7-7 and TRBJ2-1; D possibly corresponds to TRBD1 (5 bases). Germline CDR1 is SSHAT and CDR2 is FNYEAQ (reference sequence). The CDR3 consists of 16 residues. For the CDR3, the DNA is TGTGCTAGCAGCTTTCGACCCCAGGGCTCCTACAATGAGCAGTTCTTC. It specifies CASSFRPQGSYNEQFF.

The chain is built from TRBV27 and TRBJ2-5, with D possibly TRBD2 on 5 matching bases. CDR1 is MNHEY and CDR2 is SMNVEV in the germline V gene (reference sequence). This CDR3 has 16 residues. V was shortened by 0 bases and J by 2 bases, with 13 bases between the two germline ends. The DNA for the CDR3 is TGTGCCAGCAGTTTATCGCTTTTGGACTTTCAAGAGACCCAGTACTTC. Protein sequence: CASSLSLLDFQETQYF.

The CDR3 DNA follows: TGTGCCAGCAGTTACACCTACGAGCAGTACTTC. Its translation: CASSYTYEQYF. V gene TRBV28 combines with J gene TRBJ2-7; no clear D gene. Germline loops: CDR1 MDHEN, CDR2 SYDVKM. CDR3 length: 11 residues. The V end was cut by 4 bases, the J end by 2 bases, with 3 bases between.

This chain links TRBV7-3 with TRBJ2-1, with 7 bases fitting TRBD1. The CDR3 is made up of 13 amino acids. With V trimmed by 5 bases and J by 4 bases, 2 bases remained unmatched. Germline values: CDR1 SGHTA, CDR2 FQGTGA. The CDR3 here is CASSGGQYNEQFF. As DNA, the CDR3 is TGTGCCAGCAGCGGGGGACAGTACAATGAGCAGTTCTTC.

The chain has TRBV28 and TRBJ1-4; TRBD1 might be the D (6 bases). There are 15 residues in the CDR3. Per the germline V gene, CDR1 is MDHEN and CDR2 is SYDVKM. Trimming shortened V by 5 bases and J by 0 bases, and 10 bases separated the two germline ends. The CDR3 sequence: CASSDRKSTNEKLFF. For the CDR3, the DNA is TGTGCCAGCAGTGACAGGAAGTCAACTAATGAAAAACTGTTTTTT.

The chain combines TRBV29-1 with TRBJ2-3; D is ambiguous. CDR1 is SQVTM and CDR2 is ANQGSEA in the germline V gene. CDR3 length: 13 amino acids. Trimming took 5 bases from V and 0 from J, leaving 9 bases between them. CDR3 region: CSVPLESTDTQYF. Written as DNA, the CDR3 is TGCAGCGTTCCTCTAGAGAGCACAGATACGCAGTATTTT.

The V call is TRBV3-1 (or the pseudogene TRBV3-2), the J call TRBJ1-4; D perhaps matches TRBD1 (6 bases). The germline CDR1 and CDR2 sequences are LGHDT and YNNKEL (reference sequence). Trimming cost V 8 bases and J 3 bases, with 13 bases left between them. The CDR3 consists of 14 residues. The CDR3 region is CASGGALANEKLFF. CDR3 sequence (DNA): TGTGCCAGCGGGGGGGCGTTAGCTAATGAAAAACTGTTTTTT.

The chain uses TRBV15 and TRBJ2-5, with 13 nucleotides matching TRBD2. Trimming removed 4 bases from V and 5 bases from J; junction bases left unmatched: 7. This CDR3 has 16 residues. The germline CDR1 and CDR2 sequences are LNHNV and YYDKDF (reference sequence). The CDR3 protein is CATSTILAGGRETQYF. CDR3 nucleotide sequence: TGTGCCACCAGCACTATACTAGCGGGAGGGCGGGAGACCCAGTACTTC.